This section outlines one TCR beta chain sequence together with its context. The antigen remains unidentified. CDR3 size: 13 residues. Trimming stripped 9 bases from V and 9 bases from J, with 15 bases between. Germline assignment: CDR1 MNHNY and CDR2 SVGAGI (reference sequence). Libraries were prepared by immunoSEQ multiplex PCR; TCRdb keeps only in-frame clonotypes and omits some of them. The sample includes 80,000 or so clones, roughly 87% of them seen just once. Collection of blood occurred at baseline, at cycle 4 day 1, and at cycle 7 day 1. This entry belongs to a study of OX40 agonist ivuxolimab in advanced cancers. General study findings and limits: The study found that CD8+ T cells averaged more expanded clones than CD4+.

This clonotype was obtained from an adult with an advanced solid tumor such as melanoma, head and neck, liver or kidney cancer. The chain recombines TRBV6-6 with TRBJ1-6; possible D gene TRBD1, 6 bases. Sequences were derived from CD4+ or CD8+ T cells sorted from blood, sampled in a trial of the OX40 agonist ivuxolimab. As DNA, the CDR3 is TGTGCCAGTGAACAGGGTGTTGGTTCACCCCTCCACTTT. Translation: CASEQGVGSPLHF.